Detailed here is one TCR beta chain. RNA amounts of roughly 0.5 to 1 ug underwent reverse transcription with random hexamers. Amplification of TCR beta CDR3 spanned 54 Vbeta and 13 Jbeta via immunoSEQ multiplex PCR. TCRdb passed the immunoSEQ multiplex PCR reads through MiXCR, listing each CDR3 protein once. The profile shows about 120,000 distinct CDR3 sequences, approximately 96% of them singletons. These data are taken from a study of CD8 T cells in Susac syndrome. Turning to the study itself: There were Susac syndrome patients who were therapy-naive at blood draw, others on corticosteroids, and others on intravenous immunoglobulin alone.

The germline V gene encodes CDR1 DFQATT and CDR2 SNEGSKA (reference sequence). Germline trimming cut 5 bases from V and 4 bases from J; bases unmatched to any gene: 9. The CDR3 is 15 residues long. The sample consisted of CD4+ T cells from PBMCs. This TCR was sampled from a human donor with Susac syndrome. The V gene is TRBV20-1, the J gene TRBJ2-1; 9 bases are shared with TRBD2. The CDR3 loop reads CSAPRSLAGYNEQFF. The CDR3 coding sequence is TGCAGTGCTCCCCGGTCGCTAGCGGGGTACAATGAGCAGTTCTTC.